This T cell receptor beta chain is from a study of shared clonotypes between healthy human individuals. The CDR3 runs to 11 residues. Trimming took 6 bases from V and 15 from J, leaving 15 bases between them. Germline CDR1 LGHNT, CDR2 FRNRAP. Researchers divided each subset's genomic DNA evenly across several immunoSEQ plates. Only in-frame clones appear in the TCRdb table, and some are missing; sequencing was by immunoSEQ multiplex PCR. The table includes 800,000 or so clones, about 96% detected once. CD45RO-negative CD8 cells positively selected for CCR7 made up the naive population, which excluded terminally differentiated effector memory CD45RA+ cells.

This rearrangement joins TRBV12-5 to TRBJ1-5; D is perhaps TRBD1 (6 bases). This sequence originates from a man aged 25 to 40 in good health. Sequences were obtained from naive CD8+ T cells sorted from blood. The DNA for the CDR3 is TGTGCTAGTGGGGGGAGACAGGAGCGGCATTTT. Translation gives CASGGRQERHF.